The clone carrying this T cell receptor beta chain occurred a few times. The time point is: persistent/refractory GD, antithyroid drugs over 5 years with positive TRAb. Isolated PBMC RNA provided the starting material for the TCR library. Graves' disease was diagnosed by American Thyroid Association guidelines. Arm-PCR of CDR3 regions with iRepertoire HTBI primers generated TCR beta libraries. TCRdb independently ran MiXCR on the multiplex PCR reads; one entry per CDR3 protein. The sample consists of 700,000 or so distinct CDR3 sequences, around 30% of them appearing once. The data derive from a study of regulatory T cells in long-lasting Graves disease. The origin of this receptor is a female donor with Graves disease. This specimen was peripheral blood mononuclear cells (PBMCs), taken when the disease was refractory, from a patient treated with antithyroid drugs.

CDR3 in amino acids: CASSEYGDTYGYTF. The CDR3 coding sequence is TGTGCCAGCAGTGAATATGGGGACACCTATGGCTACACCTTC. The genes are TRBV25-1 and TRBJ1-2; D is possibly TRBD1 (6 bases). Germline lookup yields CDR1 MGHDK and CDR2 SYGVNS. The CDR3 extends over 14 amino acids. Trimming shortened V by 0 bases and J by 4 bases, and 9 bases separated the two germline ends.